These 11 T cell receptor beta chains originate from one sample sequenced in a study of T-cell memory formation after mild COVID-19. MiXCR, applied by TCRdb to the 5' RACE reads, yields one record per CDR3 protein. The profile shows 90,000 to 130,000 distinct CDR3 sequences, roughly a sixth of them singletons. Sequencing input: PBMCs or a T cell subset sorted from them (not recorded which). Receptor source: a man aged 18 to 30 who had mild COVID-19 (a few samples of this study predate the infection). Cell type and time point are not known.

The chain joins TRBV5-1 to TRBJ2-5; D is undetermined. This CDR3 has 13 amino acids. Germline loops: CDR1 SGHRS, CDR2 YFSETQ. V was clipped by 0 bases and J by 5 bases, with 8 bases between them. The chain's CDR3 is CASSLASWETQYF. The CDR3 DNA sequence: TGCGCCAGCAGCTTGGCCTCGTGGGAGACCCAGTACTTC.

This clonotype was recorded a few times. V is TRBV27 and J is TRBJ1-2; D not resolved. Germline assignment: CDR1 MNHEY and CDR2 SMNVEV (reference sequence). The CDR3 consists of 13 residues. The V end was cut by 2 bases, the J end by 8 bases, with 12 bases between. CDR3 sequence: CASSLGPYDGYTF. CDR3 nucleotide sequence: TGTGCCAGCAGTTTAGGGCCGTACGACGGCTACACCTTC.

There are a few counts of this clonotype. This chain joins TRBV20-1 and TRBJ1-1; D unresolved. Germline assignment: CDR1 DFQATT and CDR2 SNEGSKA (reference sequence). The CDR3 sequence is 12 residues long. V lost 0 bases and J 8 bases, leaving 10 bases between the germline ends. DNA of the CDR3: TGCAGTGCTAGAGATTCGCGAGAAGAAGCTTTCTTT. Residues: CSARDSREEAFF.

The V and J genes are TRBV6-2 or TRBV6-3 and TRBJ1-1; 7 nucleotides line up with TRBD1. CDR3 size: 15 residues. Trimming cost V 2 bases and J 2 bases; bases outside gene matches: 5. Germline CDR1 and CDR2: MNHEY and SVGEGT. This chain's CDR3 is CASSYQTGYNTEAFF. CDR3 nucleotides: TGTGCCAGCAGTTACCAGACAGGGTACAACACTGAAGCTTTCTTT.

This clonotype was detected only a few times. The CDR3 protein is CSAIRGQEGYTF. CDR3 nucleotides: TGCAGTGCTATACGCGGCCAGGAAGGCTACACCTTC. The chain employs TRBV20-1 and TRBJ1-2, with D uncertain. Germline CDR1 and CDR2: DFQATT and SNEGSKA (reference sequence). CDR3 size: 12 residues. Trimming removed 4 bases at V and 8 bases at J, with 14 bases between.

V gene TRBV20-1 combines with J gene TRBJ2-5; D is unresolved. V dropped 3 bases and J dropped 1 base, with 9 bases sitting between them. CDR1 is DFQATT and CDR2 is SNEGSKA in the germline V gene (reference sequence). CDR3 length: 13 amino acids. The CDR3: CSASLPGQETQYF. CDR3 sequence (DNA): TGCAGTGCTAGTTTGCCTGGCCAAGAGACCCAGTACTTC.

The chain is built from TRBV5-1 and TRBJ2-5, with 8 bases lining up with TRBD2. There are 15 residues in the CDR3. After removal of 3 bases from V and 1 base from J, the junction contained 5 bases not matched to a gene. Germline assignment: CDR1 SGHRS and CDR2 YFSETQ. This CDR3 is CASSYGGGTQETQYF. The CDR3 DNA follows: TGCGCCAGCAGCTACGGCGGGGGGACCCAAGAGACCCAGTACTTC.

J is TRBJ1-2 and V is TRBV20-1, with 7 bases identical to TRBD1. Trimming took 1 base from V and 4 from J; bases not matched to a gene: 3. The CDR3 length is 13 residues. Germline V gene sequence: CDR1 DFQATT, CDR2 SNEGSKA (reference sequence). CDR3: CSARVAGGYGYTF. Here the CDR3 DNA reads TGCAGTGCTAGAGTTGCAGGGGGCTATGGCTACACCTTC.

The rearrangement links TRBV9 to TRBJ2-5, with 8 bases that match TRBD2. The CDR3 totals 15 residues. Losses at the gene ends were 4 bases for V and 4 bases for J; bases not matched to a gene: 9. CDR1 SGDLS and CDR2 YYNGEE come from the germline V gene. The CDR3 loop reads CASSPIGGAGETQYF. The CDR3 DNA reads TGTGCCAGCAGCCCTATCGGGGGGGCCGGAGAGACCCAGTACTTC.

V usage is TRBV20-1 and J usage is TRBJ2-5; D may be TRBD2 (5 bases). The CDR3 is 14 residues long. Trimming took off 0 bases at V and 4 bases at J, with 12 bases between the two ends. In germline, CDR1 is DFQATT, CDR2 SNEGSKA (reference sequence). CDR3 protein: CSARDILGGETQYF. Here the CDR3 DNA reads TGCAGTGCTAGAGATATTTTAGGAGGAGAGACCCAGTACTTC.

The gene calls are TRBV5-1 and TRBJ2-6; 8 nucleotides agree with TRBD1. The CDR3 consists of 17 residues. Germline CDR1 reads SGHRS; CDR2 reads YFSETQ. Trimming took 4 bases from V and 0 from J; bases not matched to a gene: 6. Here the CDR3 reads CASSLQGQVSGANVLTF. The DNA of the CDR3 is TGCGCCAGCAGCCTCCAGGGACAGGTCTCTGGGGCCAACGTCCTGACTTTC. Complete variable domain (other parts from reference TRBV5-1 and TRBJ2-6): KAGVTQTPRYLIKTRGQQVTLSCSPISGHRSVSWYQQTPGQGLQFLFEYFSETQRNKGNFPGRFSGRQFSNSRSEMNVSTLELGDSALYLCASSLQGQVSGANVLTFGAGSRLTVL.